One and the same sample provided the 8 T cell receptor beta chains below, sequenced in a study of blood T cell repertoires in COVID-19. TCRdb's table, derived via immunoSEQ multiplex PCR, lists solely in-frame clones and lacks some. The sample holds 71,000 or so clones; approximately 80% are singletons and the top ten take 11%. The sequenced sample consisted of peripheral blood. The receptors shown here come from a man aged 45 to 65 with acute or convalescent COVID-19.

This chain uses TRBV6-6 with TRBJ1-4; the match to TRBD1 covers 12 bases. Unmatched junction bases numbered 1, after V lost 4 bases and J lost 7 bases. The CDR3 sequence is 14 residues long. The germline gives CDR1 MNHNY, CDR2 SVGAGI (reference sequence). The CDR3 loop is CASSWGQGAEKLFF. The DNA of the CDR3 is TGTGCCAGCAGTTGGGGACAGGGGGCTGAAAAACTGTTTTTT.

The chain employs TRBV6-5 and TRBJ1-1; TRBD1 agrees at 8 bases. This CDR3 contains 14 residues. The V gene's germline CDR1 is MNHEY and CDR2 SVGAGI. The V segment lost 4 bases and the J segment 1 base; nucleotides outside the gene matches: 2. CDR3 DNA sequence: TGTGCCAGCAGTTTCAGGGGGCCGAACACTGAAGCTTTCTTT. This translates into CASSFRGPNTEAFF.

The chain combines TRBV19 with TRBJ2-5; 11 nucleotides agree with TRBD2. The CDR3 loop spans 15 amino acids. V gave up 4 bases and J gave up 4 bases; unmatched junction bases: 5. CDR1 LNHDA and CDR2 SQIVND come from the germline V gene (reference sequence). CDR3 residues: CASSTIAGGPETQYF. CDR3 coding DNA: TGTGCCAGTAGTACAATAGCGGGGGGGCCAGAGACCCAGTACTTC.

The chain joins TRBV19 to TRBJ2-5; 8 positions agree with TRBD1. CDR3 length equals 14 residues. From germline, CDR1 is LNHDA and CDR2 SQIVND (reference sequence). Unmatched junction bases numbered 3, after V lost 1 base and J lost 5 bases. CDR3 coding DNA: TGTGCCAGTAGTATAGGACAGGGGATGGAGACCCAGTACTTC. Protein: CASSIGQGMETQYF.

The DNA of the CDR3 is TGTGCCAGCAGTTCACAGGGGAGGTGGGCTCACGAAAAACTGTTTTTT. As protein: CASSSQGRWAHEKLFF. The V call is TRBV5-6, the J call TRBJ1-4, with TRBD1 matching over 7 bases. Germline values: CDR1 SGHDT, CDR2 YYEEEE. This CDR3 has 16 amino acids. V dropped 5 bases and J dropped 8; count of bases not matched to a gene: 15.

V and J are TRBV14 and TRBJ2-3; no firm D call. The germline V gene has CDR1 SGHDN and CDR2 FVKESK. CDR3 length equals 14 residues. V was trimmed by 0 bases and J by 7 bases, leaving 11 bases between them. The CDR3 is CASSQDSNGYTQYF. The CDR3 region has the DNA TGTGCCAGCAGCCAAGATAGCAACGGTTATACGCAGTATTTT.

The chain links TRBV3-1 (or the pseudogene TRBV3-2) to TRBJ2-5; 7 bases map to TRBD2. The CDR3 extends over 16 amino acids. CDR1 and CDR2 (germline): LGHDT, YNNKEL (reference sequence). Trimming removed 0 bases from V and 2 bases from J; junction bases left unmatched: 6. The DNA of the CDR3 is TGTGCCAGCAGCCAAGAGGCAGCGGGGAAACAAGAGACCCAGTACTTC. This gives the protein CASSQEAAGKQETQYF.

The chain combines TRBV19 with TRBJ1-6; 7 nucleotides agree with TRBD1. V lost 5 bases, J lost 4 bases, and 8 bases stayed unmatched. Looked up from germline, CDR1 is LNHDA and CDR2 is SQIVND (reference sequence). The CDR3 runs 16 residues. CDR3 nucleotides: TGTGCCAGTAGTTCATCCGGGACAGAGTATAATTCACCCCTCCACTTT. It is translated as CASSSSGTEYNSPLHF.